This T cell receptor (beta chain) was profiled in a study of CD8+CD57+ T cells in acquired aplastic anemia. About the study: The average for DNA from sorted CD4+ and CD8+ cells was around 3.5 ug.

This clonotype came up once. As yet, its antigen is unknown. The CDR3 contains 14 residues. CDR1 and CDR2 from the germline V gene are LNHDA and SQIVND (reference sequence). The V gene lost 7 bases and the J gene lost 4 bases, with 16 bases spanning the gap. The TCR beta profiling, which covered VDJ combination and CDR3 sequence, was carried out using genomic DNA as the template. TCRdb passed the reads through MiXCR, listing each CDR3 protein once. The sample has around 200,000 distinct CDR3 sequences, 65% seen once. Study-wide findings and caveats: Roughly 30 CD8+ CDR3 sequences occurred in both the patients and the controls.

Previously, flow cytometry had revealed CD8+CD57+ cell expansion in the patients chosen for sequencing. This sequence joins TRBV19 and TRBJ1-1, with D maybe TRBD1 (5 bases). Material: sorted CD4+, CD8+, or CD8+CD57+ T cells (not recorded which) from PBMCs. The receptor was derived from a human donor with aplastic anemia. CDR3 sequence (DNA): TGTGCCAGTACCACGGGGCCCATGGGCACTGAAGCTTTCTTT. It specifies CASTTGPMGTEAFF.